This TCR beta chain emerged from a study of B cell selection in AIRE deficiency. Study-level findings and limits: Patient Tconv cells held roughly 28% of Treg sequences shared by healthy donors. Only TCRbeta was sequenced; about 35% of shared healthy Treg sequences appeared in Tconv. CDR3s were shorter in shared Treg sequences, reflecting few non-templated nucleotide insertions. Only about a tenth of approximately 3,700 shared Treg sequences were patient-specific; roughly 30% healthy-specific.

Regulatory T cells were sorted as CD4+CD25hiCD127low/negative cells. CDR1 SEHNR and CDR2 FQNEAQ come from the germline V gene (reference sequence). The CDR3 consists of 14 residues. Trimming removed 1 base at V and 2 bases at J, with 9 bases between. A word on this clone: Its antigen is undetermined.

Profiled with immunoSEQ multiplex PCR; TCRdb holds only in-frame clones, not every one. The sample yields tens of thousands of clones, around 90% seen once. Sequencing was carried out using CD4+CD25+ Tregs sorted from PBMCs. The TCR sequence derives from a human donor in good health. The genes are TRBV7-9 and TRBJ2-7; D call uncertain. Here the CDR3 DNA reads TGTGCCAGCAGCTTAGAAGGTTTTCCCTACGAGCAGTACTTC. The encoded protein is CASSLEGFPYEQYF.